This TCR beta chain was found in a study of molecular identifiers for immune sequencing clone quantification. Study details: Replicate RNA came from approximately 20,000 or 100,000 naive CD8 cells and was split five ways, and four parts were sequenced. Study conclusions and caveats: One million naive cells reportedly did not prevent detection of spiked Jurkat TCR RNA from one cell.

This clonotype was recorded a few times. Its antigen remains unidentified. Per the germline V gene, CDR1 is LNHNV and CDR2 is YYDKDF (reference sequence). This CDR3 is 16 amino acids long. V lost 0 bases, J lost 4 bases, and 13 bases lay in between. The authors built bulk TCR libraries by previously described methods with listed TCR primers. TCRdb independently ran MiXCR on the PCR reads; one entry per CDR3 protein. The table shows about 70,000 distinct CDR3 sequences, with over 15% occurring only once. Libraries from naive CD8 cells were generated from approximately 22,000 to 940,000 sorted cells (with 10%, 30% or 50% RNA).

The sequenced sample was naive CD8+ T cells from blood, with Jurkat cell RNA spiked in. The subset was: FACS-sorted CD8+CD4-CCR7+CD45RA+ naive T cells. The gene calls are TRBV15 and TRBJ2-1; D is perhaps TRBD1 (6 bases). The sequence was obtained from a human donor in good health. Some libraries in this study had Jurkat cell RNA spiked in. The CDR3 region is CATSRDLGALYNEQFF. The CDR3, as DNA: TGTGCCACCAGCAGAGATTTGGGGGCGCTGTACAATGAGCAGTTCTTC. Filled out from reference TRBV15 and TRBJ2-1, the complete variable domain reads DAMVIQNPRYQVTQFGKPVTLSCSQTLNHNVMYWYQQKSSQAPKLLFHYYDKDFNNEADTPDNFQSRRPNTSFCFLDIRSPGLGDTAMYLCATSRDLGALYNEQFFGPGTRLTVL.